This T cell receptor beta chain was profiled in a study of blood T cell repertoires in COVID-19. Study-level information: Collection of acute and convalescent COVID-19 samples took place in the United States, Italy and Spain. T cells, B-cell-depleted T cells, or PBMCs supplied cDNA or gDNA.

Sequenced by immunoSEQ multiplex PCR; TCRdb stores in-frame clones only, minus some. The table records tens of thousands of clones, nearly 85% of them present only once. The CDR3 runs 19 residues. The V segment lost 5 bases and the J segment 0 bases; nucleotides outside the gene matches: 11. The chain couples TRBV23-1 to TRBJ2-7, with 15 bases identical to TRBD2. TRBV23-1 is an open reading frame, and its role is uncertain. The TCR sequence derives from a woman aged 60-75 years with acute or convalescent COVID-19. Input material: peripheral blood. In nucleotides, the CDR3 is TGCGCCAGCAGTGCCGGGACTAGCGGGGGGATACCGAGCTCCTACGAGCAGTACTTC. It specifies CASSAGTSGGIPSSYEQYF.